This TCR beta chain is drawn from a study of regulatory T cells in long-lasting Graves disease. At least ten counts were recorded for this clonotype. Its antigen is not known. Germline values: CDR1 MNHEY, CDR2 SMNVEV (reference sequence). The CDR3 has 15 amino acids. With 3 bases removed from V and 1 base from J, the gap between germline ends came to 12 bases. CDR3-region Arm-PCR and iRepertoire HTBI primers produced the TCR beta libraries. MiXCR, run by TCRdb on the multiplex PCR reads, gives a single entry per CDR3 protein. The table records hundreds of thousands of distinct CDR3 sequences, 15% to 20% of them present only once. Broader study findings: Persistent cases favored TRBV28, TRBJ1-2 and TRBJ2-5. Peripheral blood, not thyroid tissue, was the sole material studied.

The time point here: newly diagnosed GD, antithyroid drugs for less than 3 months. The TCR library used RNA extracted from PBMCs. These same records also appear under a second study, on T cells in Graves' hyperthyroidism and ophthalmopathy.

The rearrangement links TRBV27 to TRBJ1-1, with a tentative D call TRBD1 (6 bases). This TCR was sampled from a woman aged 35-65 years with Graves disease. The source was peripheral blood mononuclear cells (PBMCs), collected at new diagnosis, from a patient treated with antithyroid drugs. The CDR3 region is CASSFRGPTNTEAFF. In DNA, the CDR3 is TGTGCCAGCAGTTTTCGGGGGCCCACGAACACTGAAGCTTTCTTT.